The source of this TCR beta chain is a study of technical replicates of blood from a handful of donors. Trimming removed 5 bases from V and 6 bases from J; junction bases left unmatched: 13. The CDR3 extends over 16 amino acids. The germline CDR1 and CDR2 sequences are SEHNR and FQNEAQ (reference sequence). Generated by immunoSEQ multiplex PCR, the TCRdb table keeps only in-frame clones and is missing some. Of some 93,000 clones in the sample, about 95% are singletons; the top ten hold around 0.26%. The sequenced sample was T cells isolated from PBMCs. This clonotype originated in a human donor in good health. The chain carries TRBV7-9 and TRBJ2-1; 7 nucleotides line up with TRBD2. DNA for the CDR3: TGTGCCAGCAGCGACGAGGGAGGGCCCTCAAGCAATGAGCAGTTCTTC. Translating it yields CASSDEGGPSSNEQFF.